This T cell receptor (beta chain) was retrieved from a study of control samples from healthy donors and cancer patients. This CDR3 comprises 17 residues. Trimming cost V 0 bases and J 1 base, with 13 bases left between them. Germline V gene data show CDR1 as SGHNT and CDR2 as YYREEE (reference sequence). Data came from immunoSEQ multiplex PCR; TCRdb stores just in-frame clones and leaves some out. The sample contains about 110,000 clones, approximately 82% of which appear only once. The TCR originated in a man aged 18 to 30 in good health. Sequenced material: blood. This sequence joins TRBV5-4 and TRBJ2-2; D is ambiguous. Here the CDR3 DNA reads TGTGCCAGCAGCTTGGGAGGAGTCAGGCTGAACACCGGGGAGCTGTTTTTT. This translates into CASSLGGVRLNTGELFF. Together with reference TRBV5-4 and TRBJ2-2, the CDR3 gives the full variable domain: ETGVTQSPTHLIKTRGQQVTLRCSSQSGHNTVSWYQQALGQGPQFIFQYYREEENGRGNFPPRFSGLQFPNYSSELNVNALELDDSALYLCASSLGGVRLNTGELFFGEGSRLTVL.